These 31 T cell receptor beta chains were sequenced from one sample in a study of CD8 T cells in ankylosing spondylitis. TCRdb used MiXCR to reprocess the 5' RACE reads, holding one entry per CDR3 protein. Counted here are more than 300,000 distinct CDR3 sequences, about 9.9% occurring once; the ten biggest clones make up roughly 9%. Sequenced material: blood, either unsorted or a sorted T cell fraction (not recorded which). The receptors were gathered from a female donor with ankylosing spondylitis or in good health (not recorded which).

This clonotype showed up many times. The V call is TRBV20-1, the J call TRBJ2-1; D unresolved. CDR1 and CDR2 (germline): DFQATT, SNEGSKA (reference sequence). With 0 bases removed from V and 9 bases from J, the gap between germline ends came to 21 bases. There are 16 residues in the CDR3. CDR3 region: CSARDPRGMGGGEQFF. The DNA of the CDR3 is TGCAGTGCTAGAGATCCCCGAGGTATGGGCGGCGGTGAGCAGTTCTTC.

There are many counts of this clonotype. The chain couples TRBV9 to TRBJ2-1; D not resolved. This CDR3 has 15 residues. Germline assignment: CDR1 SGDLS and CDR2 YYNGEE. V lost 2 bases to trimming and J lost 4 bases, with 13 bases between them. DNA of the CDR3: TGTGCCAGCAGCGTTTACAAATATGATTACAATGAGCAGTTCTTC. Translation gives CASSVYKYDYNEQFF.

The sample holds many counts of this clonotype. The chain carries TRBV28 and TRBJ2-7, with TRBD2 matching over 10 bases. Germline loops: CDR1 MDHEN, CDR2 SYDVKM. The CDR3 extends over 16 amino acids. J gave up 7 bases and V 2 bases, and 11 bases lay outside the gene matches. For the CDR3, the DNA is TGTGCCAGCAGTTTAGAGTTTCTAGCGGGAGAGTTTGAGCAGTACTTC. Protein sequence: CASSLEFLAGEFEQYF.

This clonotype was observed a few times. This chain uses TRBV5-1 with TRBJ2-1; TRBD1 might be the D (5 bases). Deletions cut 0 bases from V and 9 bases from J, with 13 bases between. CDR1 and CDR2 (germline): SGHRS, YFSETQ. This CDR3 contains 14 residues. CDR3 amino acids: CASSLGGSGSEQFF. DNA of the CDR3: TGCGCCAGCAGCTTGGGGGGCTCGGGTAGTGAGCAGTTCTTC.

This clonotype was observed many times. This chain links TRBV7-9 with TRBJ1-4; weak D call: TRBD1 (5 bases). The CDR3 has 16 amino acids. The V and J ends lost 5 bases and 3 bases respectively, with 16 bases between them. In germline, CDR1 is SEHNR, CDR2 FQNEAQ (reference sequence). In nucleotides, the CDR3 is TGTGCCAGCAGCCCCGAGGGGCATGCGGCTAATGAAAAACTGTTTTTT. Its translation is CASSPEGHAANEKLFF.

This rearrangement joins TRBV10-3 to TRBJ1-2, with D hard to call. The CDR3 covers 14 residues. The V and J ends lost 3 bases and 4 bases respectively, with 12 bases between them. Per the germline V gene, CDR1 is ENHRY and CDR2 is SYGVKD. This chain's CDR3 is CAISDMGTTYGYTF. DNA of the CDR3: TGTGCCATCAGTGACATGGGAACCACCTATGGCTACACCTTC.

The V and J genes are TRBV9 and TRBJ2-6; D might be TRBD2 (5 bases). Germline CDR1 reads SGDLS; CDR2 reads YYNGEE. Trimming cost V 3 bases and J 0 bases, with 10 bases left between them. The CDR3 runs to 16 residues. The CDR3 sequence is CASSEARDSGANVLTF. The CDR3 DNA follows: TGTGCCAGCAGCGAGGCGAGGGACTCTGGGGCCAACGTCCTGACTTTC. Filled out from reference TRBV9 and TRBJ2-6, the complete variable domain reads DSGVTQTPKHLITATGQRVTLRCSPRSGDLSVYWYQQSLDQGLQFLIQYYNGEERAKGNILERFSAQQFPDLHSELNLSSLELGDSALYFCASSEARDSGANVLTFGAGSRLTVL.

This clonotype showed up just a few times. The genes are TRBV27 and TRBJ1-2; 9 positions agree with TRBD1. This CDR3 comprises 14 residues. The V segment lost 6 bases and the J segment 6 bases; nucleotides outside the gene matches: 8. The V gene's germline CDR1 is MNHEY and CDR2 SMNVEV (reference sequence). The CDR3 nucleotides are TGTGCCAGCAGACCCGACAGGGGGAGTAATGGCTACACCTTC. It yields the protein CASRPDRGSNGYTF.

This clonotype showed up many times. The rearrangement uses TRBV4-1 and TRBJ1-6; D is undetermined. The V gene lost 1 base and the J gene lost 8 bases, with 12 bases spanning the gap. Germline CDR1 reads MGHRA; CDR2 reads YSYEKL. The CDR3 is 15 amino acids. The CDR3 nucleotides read TGCGCCAGCAGCCAAGGCGTGGGTGTAGATTCACCCCTCCACTTT. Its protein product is CASSQGVGVDSPLHF.

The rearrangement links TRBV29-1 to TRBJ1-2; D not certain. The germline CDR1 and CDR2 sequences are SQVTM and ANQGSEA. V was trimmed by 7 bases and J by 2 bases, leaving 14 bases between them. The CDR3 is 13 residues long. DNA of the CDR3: TGCAGCGCCTTCTTCGGGAGCAACTATGGCTACACCTTC. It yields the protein CSAFFGSNYGYTF.

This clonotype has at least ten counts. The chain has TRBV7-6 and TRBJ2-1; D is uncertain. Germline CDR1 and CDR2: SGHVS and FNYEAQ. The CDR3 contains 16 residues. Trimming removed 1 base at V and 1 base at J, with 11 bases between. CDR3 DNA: TGTGCCAGCAGCTTAGGCCTGCGACCTTCCTACAATGAGCAGTTCTTC. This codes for CASSLGLRPSYNEQFF. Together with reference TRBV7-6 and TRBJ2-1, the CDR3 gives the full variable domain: GAGVSQSPRYKVTKRGQDVALRCDPISGHVSLYWYRQALGQGPEFLTYFNYEAQQDKSGLPNDRFSAERPEGSISTLTIQRTEQRDSAMYRCASSLGLRPSYNEQFFGPGTRLTVL.

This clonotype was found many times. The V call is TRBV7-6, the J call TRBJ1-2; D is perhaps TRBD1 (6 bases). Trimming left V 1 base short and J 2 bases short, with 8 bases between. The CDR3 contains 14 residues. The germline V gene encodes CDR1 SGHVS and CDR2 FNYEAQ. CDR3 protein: CASSLGTANYGYTF. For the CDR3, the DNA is TGTGCCAGCAGCTTAGGGACAGCGAACTATGGCTACACCTTC.

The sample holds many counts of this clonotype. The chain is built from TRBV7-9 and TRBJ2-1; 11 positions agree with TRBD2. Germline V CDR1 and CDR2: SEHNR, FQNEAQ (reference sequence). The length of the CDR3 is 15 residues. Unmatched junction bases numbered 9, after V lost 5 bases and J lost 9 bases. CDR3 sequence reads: CASSPRGTSGVEQFF. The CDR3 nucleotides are TGTGCCAGCAGCCCAAGGGGGACTAGCGGAGTTGAGCAGTTCTTC. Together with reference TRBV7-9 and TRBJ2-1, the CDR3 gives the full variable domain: DTGVSQNPRHKITKRGQNVTFRCDPISEHNRLYWYRQTLGQGPEFLTYFQNEAQLEKSRLLSDRFSAERPKGSFSTLEIQRTEQGDSAMYLCASSPRGTSGVEQFFGPGTRLTVL.

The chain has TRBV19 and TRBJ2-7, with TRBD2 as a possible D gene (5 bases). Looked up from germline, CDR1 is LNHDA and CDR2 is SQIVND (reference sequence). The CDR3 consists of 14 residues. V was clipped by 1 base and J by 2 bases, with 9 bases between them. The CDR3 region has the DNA TGTGCCAGTAGTATAGGGCCGGGAACCTACGAGCAGTACTTC. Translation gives CASSIGPGTYEQYF.

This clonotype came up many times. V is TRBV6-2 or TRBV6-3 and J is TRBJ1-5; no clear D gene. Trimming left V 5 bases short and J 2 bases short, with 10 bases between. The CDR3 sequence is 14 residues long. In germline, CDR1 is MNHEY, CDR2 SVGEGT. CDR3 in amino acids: CASSVEVRNQPQHF. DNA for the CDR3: TGTGCCAGCAGTGTGGAGGTCCGCAATCAGCCCCAGCATTTT.

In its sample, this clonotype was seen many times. The CDR3 sequence is CASSLGSGRAYGELFF. The CDR3 DNA reads TGTGCCAGCAGTTTGGGTAGCGGGAGGGCCTACGGGGAGCTGTTTTTT. This chain connects TRBV27 to TRBJ2-2; 11 bases line up with TRBD2. This CDR3 spans 16 amino acids. Germline trimming cut 3 bases from V and 7 bases from J; bases unmatched to any gene: 7. The germline gives CDR1 MNHEY, CDR2 SMNVEV (reference sequence).

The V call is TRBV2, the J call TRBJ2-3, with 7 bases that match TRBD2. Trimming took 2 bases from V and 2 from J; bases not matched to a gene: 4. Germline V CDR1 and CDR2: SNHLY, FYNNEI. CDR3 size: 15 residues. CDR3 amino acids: CASSEKAGLTDTQYF. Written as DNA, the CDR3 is TGTGCCAGCAGTGAAAAAGCGGGGCTCACAGATACGCAGTATTTT. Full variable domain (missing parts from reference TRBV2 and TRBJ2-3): EPEVTQTPSHQVTQMGQEVILRCVPISNHLYFYWYRQILGQKVEFLVSFYNNEISEKSEIFDDQFSVERPDGSNFTLKIRSTKLEDSAMYFCASSEKAGLTDTQYFGPGTRLTVL.

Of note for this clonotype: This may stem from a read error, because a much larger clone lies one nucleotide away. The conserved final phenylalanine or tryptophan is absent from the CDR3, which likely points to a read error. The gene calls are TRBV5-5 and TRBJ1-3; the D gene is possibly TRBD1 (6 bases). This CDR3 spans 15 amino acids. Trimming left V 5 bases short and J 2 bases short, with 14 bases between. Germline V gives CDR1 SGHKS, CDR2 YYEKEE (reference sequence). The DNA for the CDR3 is TGTGCCAGCAGTCCTCAGGGGCCTACTGGAAACACCATATATTAT. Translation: CASSPQGPTGNTIYY.

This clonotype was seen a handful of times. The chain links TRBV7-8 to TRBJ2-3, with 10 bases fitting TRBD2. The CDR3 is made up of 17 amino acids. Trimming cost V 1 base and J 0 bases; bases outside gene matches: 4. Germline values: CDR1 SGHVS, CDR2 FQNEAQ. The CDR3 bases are TGTGCCAGCAGCTTAGGACTAGCGGGTTTCAGCACAGATACGCAGTATTTT. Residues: CASSLGLAGFSTDTQYF.

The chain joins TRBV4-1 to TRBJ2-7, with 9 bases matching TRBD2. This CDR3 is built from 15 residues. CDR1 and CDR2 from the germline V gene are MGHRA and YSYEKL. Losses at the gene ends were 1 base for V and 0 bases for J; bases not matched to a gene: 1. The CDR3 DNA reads TGCGCCAGCAGCCAAGGACTAGCGGCCTCCTACGAGCAGTACTTC. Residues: CASSQGLAASYEQYF.

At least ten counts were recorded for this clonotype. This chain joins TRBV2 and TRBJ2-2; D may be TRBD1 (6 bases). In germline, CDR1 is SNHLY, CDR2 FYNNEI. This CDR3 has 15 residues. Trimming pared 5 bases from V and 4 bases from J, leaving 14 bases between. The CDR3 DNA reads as TGTGCCAGCAGTCTTGCAGGGGTTGGCACCGGGGAGCTGTTTTTT. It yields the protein CASSLAGVGTGELFF.

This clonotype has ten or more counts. The DNA of the CDR3 is TGTGCCACCAGCAGAACTTACAGGGGACATAACACCGGGGAGCTGTTTTTT. It translates to CATSRTYRGHNTGELFF. J is TRBJ2-2 and V is TRBV15, with 7 bases that match TRBD1. V lost 2 bases to trimming and J lost 2 bases; unmatched junction nucleotides: 8. Germline V gene sequence: CDR1 LNHNV, CDR2 YYDKDF (reference sequence). The CDR3 length is 17 residues.

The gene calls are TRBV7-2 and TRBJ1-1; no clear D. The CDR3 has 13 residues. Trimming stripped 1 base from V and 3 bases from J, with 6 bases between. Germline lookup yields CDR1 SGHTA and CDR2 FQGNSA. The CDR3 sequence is CASSLELYTEAFF. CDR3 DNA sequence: TGTGCCAGCAGCTTAGAGCTGTACACTGAAGCTTTCTTT.

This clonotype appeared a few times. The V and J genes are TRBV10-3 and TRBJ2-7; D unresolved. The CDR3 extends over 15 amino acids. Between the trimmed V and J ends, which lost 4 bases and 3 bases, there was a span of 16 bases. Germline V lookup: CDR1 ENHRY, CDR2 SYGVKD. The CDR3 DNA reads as TGTGCCATCAGTGCCAACAGTCCCCCCTTCTACGAGCAGTACTTC. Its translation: CAISANSPPFYEQYF.

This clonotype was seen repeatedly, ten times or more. CDR3 amino acids: CSAREGSSNQPQHF. Written as DNA, the CDR3 is TGCAGTGCTAGGGAGGGGTCGAGCAATCAGCCCCAGCATTTT. This rearrangement joins TRBV20-1 to TRBJ1-5, with D possibly TRBD1 on 5 matching bases. CDR1 is DFQATT and CDR2 is SNEGSKA in the germline V gene (reference sequence). V was cut by 3 bases and J by 1 base, with 10 bases left in between. The CDR3 is 14 residues long.

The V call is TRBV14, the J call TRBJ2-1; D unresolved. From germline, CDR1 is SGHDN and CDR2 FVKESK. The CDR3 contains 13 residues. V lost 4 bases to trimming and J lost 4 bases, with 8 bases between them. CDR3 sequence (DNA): TGTGCCAGCAGCCCGTATACGTACAATGAGCAGTTCTTC. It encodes CASSPYTYNEQFF.

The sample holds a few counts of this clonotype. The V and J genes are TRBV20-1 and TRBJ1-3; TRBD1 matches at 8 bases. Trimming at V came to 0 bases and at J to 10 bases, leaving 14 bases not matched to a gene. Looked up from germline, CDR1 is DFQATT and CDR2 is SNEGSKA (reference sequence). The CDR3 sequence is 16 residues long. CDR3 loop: CSARETRTGSFNTIYF. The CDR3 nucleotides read TGCAGTGCTAGAGAAACACGGACAGGGTCCTTTAATACCATATATTTT.

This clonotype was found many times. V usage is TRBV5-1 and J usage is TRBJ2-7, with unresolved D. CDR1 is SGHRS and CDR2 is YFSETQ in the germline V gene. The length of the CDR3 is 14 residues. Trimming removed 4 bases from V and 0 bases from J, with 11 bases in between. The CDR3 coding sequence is TGCGCCAGCAGCCCTACAGTCTCCTCCTACGAGCAGTACTTC. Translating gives CASSPTVSSYEQYF.

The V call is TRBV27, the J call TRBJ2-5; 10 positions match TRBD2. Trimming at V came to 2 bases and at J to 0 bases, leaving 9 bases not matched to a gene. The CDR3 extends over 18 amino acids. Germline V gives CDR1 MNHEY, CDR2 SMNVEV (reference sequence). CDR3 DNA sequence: TGTGCCAGCAGTTTAGTAGCGGGAGGCCCTTGGTACCAAGAGACCCAGTACTTC. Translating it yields CASSLVAGGPWYQETQYF.

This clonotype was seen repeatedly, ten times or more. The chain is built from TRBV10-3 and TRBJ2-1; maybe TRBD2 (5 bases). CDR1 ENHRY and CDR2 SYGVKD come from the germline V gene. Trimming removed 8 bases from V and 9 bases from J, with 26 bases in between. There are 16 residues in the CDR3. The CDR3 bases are TGTGCCATCGGCTTCTCGGGGTTCCTGACGGCCGGTGAGCAGTTCTTC. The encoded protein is CAIGFSGFLTAGEQFF.

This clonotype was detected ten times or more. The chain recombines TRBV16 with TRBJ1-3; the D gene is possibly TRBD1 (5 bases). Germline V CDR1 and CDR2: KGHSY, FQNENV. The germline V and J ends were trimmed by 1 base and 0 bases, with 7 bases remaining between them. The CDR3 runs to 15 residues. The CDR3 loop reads CASSQLGTSGNTIYF. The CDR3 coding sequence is TGTGCCAGCAGCCAATTGGGGACCTCTGGAAACACCATATATTTT. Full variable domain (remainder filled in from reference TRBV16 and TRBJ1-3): GEEVAQTPKHLVRGEGQKAKLYCAPIKGHSYVFWYQQVLKNEFKFLISFQNENVFDETGMPKERFSAKCLPNSPCSLEIQATKLEDSAVYFCASSQLGTSGNTIYFGEGSWLTVV.